Ten or more counts support the clone carrying this T cell receptor (beta chain). Antigen specificity is unknown. This record belongs to a study of T cells in Graves' hyperthyroidism and ophthalmopathy. Study-level results: Appearing also in blood were most of the thyroid clonotypes expanded above 0.001.

The CDR3 regions of TCR beta were amplified from RNA transcripts. With the HTBI primer set, the TCR CDR3 went through a first round of RT-PCR. TCRdb independently ran MiXCR on the multiplex PCR reads; one entry per CDR3 protein. The repertoire holds around 300,000 distinct CDR3 sequences, with roughly 15% as singletons. CDR3 size: 15 residues. From germline, CDR1 is SEHNR and CDR2 FQNEAQ (reference sequence). V lost 5 bases to trimming and J lost 0 bases; unmatched junction nucleotides: 6. J is TRBJ1-1 and V is TRBV7-9; TRBD1 matches at 7 bases. This clonotype was obtained from a woman aged 40 to 50 with Graves' hyperthyroidism. The sequencing sample was made of blood. The CDR3 is CASSRTGIMNTEAFF. CDR3 in DNA: TGTGCCAGCAGCCGGACAGGCATCATGAACACTGAAGCTTTCTTT.